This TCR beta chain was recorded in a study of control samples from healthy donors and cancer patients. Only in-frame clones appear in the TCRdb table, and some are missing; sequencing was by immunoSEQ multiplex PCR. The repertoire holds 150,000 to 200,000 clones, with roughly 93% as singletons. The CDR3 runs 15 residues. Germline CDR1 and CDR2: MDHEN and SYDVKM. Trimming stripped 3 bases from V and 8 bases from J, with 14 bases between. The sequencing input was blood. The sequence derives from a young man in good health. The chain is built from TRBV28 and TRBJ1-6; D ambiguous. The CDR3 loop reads CASSFSPGRDSPLHF. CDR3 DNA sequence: TGTGCCAGCAGTTTTTCACCTGGTAGGGATTCACCCCTCCACTTT.